The next 19 T cell receptor beta chains were all read from a single sample in a study of blood T cell repertoires in COVID-19. This table comes from immunoSEQ multiplex PCR, and its TCRdb copy is limited to in-frame clones, with some not included. The sample records over 200,000 clones, over 80% being singletons. The sequenced material came from PBMCs or T cells enriched from blood (not recorded which). The receptor set was obtained from a man younger than 30 with acute COVID-19.

The V and J genes are TRBV25-1 and TRBJ2-2, with D maybe TRBD1 (5 bases). V was cut by 3 bases and J by 3 bases, with 11 bases left in between. This CDR3 is 15 amino acids long. Germline CDR1 and CDR2: MGHDK and SYGVNS. For the CDR3, the DNA is TGTGCCAGCAGTGATCGAACAGGCGACACCGGGGAGCTGTTTTTT. Protein sequence: CASSDRTGDTGELFF.

For the CDR3, the DNA is TGTGCCAGCCCCTGGGACAGGGAAGTCGACACCTTC. It yields the protein CASPWDREVDTF. The chain recombines TRBV28 with TRBJ1-2, with 9 bases aligning to TRBD1. Trimming removed 8 bases from V and 12 bases from J; junction bases left unmatched: 10. The germline CDR1 and CDR2 sequences are MDHEN and SYDVKM. This CDR3 has 12 residues.

This rearrangement joins TRBV28 to TRBJ2-7, with 9 bases aligning to TRBD2. The trim removed 5 bases at V and 2 bases at J, leaving 10 bases unmatched. CDR3 length: 16 residues. The germline gives CDR1 MDHEN, CDR2 SYDVKM. The CDR3 loop reads CASSGDSGSATYEQYF. The CDR3 DNA reads TGTGCCAGCAGTGGGGATAGCGGGAGCGCTACCTACGAGCAGTACTTC. The full variable domain, with the rest looked up from reference TRBV28 and TRBJ2-7, is DVKVTQSSRYLVKRTGEKVFLECVQDMDHENMFWYRQDPGLGLRLIYFSYDVKMKEKGDIPEGYSVSREKKERFSLILESASTNQTSMYLCASSGDSGSATYEQYFGPGTRLTVT.

This clone was counted a few times. The CDR3 bases are TGTGCCAGCAGTGCAGGGGGGAACACTGAAGCTTTCTTT. Its protein product is CASSAGGNTEAFF. The genes are TRBV2 and TRBJ1-1; 7 nucleotides line up with TRBD1. With 4 bases clipped from V and 1 base from J, the junction kept 0 bases outside the gene matches. This CDR3 comprises 13 residues. Germline lookup yields CDR1 SNHLY and CDR2 FYNNEI.

The rearrangement links TRBV19 to TRBJ1-1, with D unresolved. This CDR3 is 13 amino acids long. CDR1 is LNHDA, CDR2 SQIVND, per germline (reference sequence). V was trimmed by 3 bases and J by 4 bases, leaving 9 bases between them. CDR3 sequence reads: CASSIAVSTEAFF. CDR3 nucleotide sequence: TGTGCCAGTAGTATCGCCGTTAGCACTGAAGCTTTCTTT.

The V and J genes are TRBV6-5 and TRBJ2-7; D is possibly TRBD1 (5 bases). Per the germline V gene, CDR1 is MNHEY and CDR2 is SVGAGI. The CDR3 loop spans 15 amino acids. Trimming left V 6 bases short and J 3 bases short, with 18 bases between. Here the CDR3 DNA reads TGTGCCAGCAGCCGCACCACAGGAACAAACTACGAGCAGTACTTC. As protein: CASSRTTGTNYEQYF.

V gene TRBV4-2 combines with J gene TRBJ2-3; TRBD1 might be the D (6 bases). Per the germline V gene, CDR1 is LGHNA and CDR2 is YNFKEQ. CDR3 size: 16 residues. Trimming removed 1 base at V and 0 bases at J, with 11 bases between. The CDR3 here is CASSQVSGQSTDTQYF. As DNA, the CDR3 is TGTGCCAGCAGCCAAGTCTCTGGACAGAGCACAGATACGCAGTATTTT.

J is TRBJ2-3 and V is TRBV12-3 or TRBV12-4, with D perhaps TRBD2 (6 bases). This CDR3 has 13 residues. V was clipped by 9 bases and J by 4 bases, with 14 bases between them. The CDR3 region is CASRGWDSDTQYF. The CDR3 DNA is TGTGCCAGTCGGGGGTGGGATTCAGATACGCAGTATTTT.

The V gene is TRBV7-2, the J gene TRBJ1-2, with D possibly matching TRBD1 (5 bases). The CDR3 consists of 16 residues. Trimming removed 1 base from V and 5 bases from J, with 17 bases in between. Germline values: CDR1 SGHTA, CDR2 FQGNSA. DNA for the CDR3: TGTGCCAGCAGCTTAGTGGGAGGGGAGGGGTGGTATGGCTACACCTTC. Amino acids: CASSLVGGEGWYGYTF.

This chain connects TRBV28 to TRBJ2-2; 9 bases align to TRBD1. The CDR3 spans 16 residues. V lost 6 bases and J lost 3; bases outside the gene matches: 8. The germline V gene has CDR1 MDHEN and CDR2 SYDVKM. The CDR3 region is CASSRLGTGYTGELFF. In nucleotides, the CDR3 is TGTGCCAGCAGCCGCCTCGGGACAGGGTACACCGGGGAGCTGTTTTTT.

Of note for this clone: Additional DNA sequences in this sample encode the identical CDR3. This chain connects TRBV7-3 to TRBJ2-3; 7 bases are a match to TRBD2. Trimming removed 5 bases from V and 0 bases from J; junction bases left unmatched: 2. The CDR3 sequence is 14 residues long. The V gene's germline CDR1 is SGHTA and CDR2 FQGTGA. The CDR3 protein is CASSLSGSTDTQYF. The CDR3 DNA reads as TGTGCCAGCAGCCTTAGCGGGAGCACAGATACGCAGTATTTT. Supplemented by reference TRBV7-3 and TRBJ2-3, the full variable domain reads GAGVSQTPSNKVTEKGKYVELRCDPISGHTALYWYRQSLGQGPEFLIYFQGTGAADDSGLPNDRFFAVRPEGSVSTLKIQRTERGDSAVYLCASSLSGSTDTQYFGPGTRLTVL.

This chain uses TRBV5-1 with TRBJ2-3; TRBD1 might be the D (5 bases). The CDR3 sequence is 19 residues long. The germline V gene encodes CDR1 SGHRS and CDR2 YFSETQ. V dropped 4 bases and J dropped 0 bases, with 24 bases sitting between them. CDR3 protein: CASSPRLVRGGLSTDTQYF. The DNA for the CDR3 is TGCGCCAGCAGCCCGAGATTGGTTAGGGGCGGTCTTAGCACAGATACGCAGTATTTT.

The chain employs TRBV7-3 and TRBJ2-2, with 12 bases lining up with TRBD2. The length of the CDR3 is 15 residues. V lost 5 bases, J lost 7 bases, and 5 bases stayed unmatched. Germline CDR1 and CDR2: SGHTA and FQGTGA. The CDR3 sequence is CASSPRLAGDGELFF. In DNA form, the CDR3 reads TGTGCCAGCAGCCCCAGACTAGCGGGAGACGGGGAGCTGTTTTTT.

The chain joins TRBV27 to TRBJ2-2; weak D call: TRBD2 (6 bases). The CDR3 contains 15 residues. In germline, CDR1 is MNHEY, CDR2 SMNVEV (reference sequence). V was cut by 1 base and J by 5 bases, with 11 bases left in between. The chain's CDR3 is CASSLWAGTTGELFF. The CDR3 DNA sequence: TGTGCCAGCAGTTTATGGGCAGGGACTACCGGGGAGCTGTTTTTT.

This chain connects TRBV30 to TRBJ1-3; D remains unclear. Trimming pared 4 bases from V and 0 bases from J, leaving 10 bases between. Germline V gene data show CDR1 as GTSNPN and CDR2 as SVGIG (reference sequence). This CDR3 comprises 14 residues. CDR3 protein: CAWIKKSSGNTIYF. DNA for the CDR3: TGTGCCTGGATTAAAAAGAGCTCTGGAAACACCATATATTTT.

This chain links TRBV30 with TRBJ2-3, with unresolved D. Trimming removed 3 bases at V and 3 bases at J, with 4 bases between. The length of the CDR3 is 11 residues. Per the germline V gene, CDR1 is GTSNPN and CDR2 is SVGIG (reference sequence). The CDR3 sequence: CAWSPTDTQYF. CDR3 coding DNA: TGTGCCTGGAGCCCGACAGATACGCAGTATTTT. Looking up the rest from reference TRBV30 and TRBJ2-3 gives the full variable domain: SQTIHQWPATLVQPVGSPLSLECTVEGTSNPNLYWYRQAAGRGLQLLFYSVGIGQISSEVPQNLSASRPQDRQFILSSKKLLLSDSGFYLCAWSPTDTQYFGPGTRLTVL.

The chain has TRBV2 and TRBJ2-3, with 8 bases fitting TRBD1. Germline CDR1 SNHLY, CDR2 FYNNEI. With V trimmed by 2 bases and J by 2 bases, 18 bases remained unmatched. CDR3 length equals 20 residues. The CDR3 nucleotides read TGTGCCAGCAGTGAATTCTATGGCGCGGGACAGGCAGCGGACACAGATACGCAGTATTTT. Translating it yields CASSEFYGAGQAADTDTQYF.

The chain employs TRBV3-1 (or the pseudogene TRBV3-2) and TRBJ2-1; tentatively, D is TRBD2 (6 bases). Trimming pared 4 bases from V and 7 bases from J, leaving 23 bases between. The germline V gene has CDR1 LGHDT and CDR2 YNNKEL (reference sequence). The CDR3 extends over 17 amino acids. CDR3: CASSPYRTFSGGNEQFF. The CDR3 DNA reads as TGTGCCAGCAGCCCCTACAGGACTTTTTCTGGAGGGAATGAGCAGTTCTTC.

This chain joins TRBV21-1 and TRBJ1-4; the table's TRBD1 call for D was not verified on the DNA. TRBV21-1 corresponds to a pseudogene. CDR3 length equals 14 residues. CDR3 residues: CASSIQGAKEKLFF. The CDR3 DNA sequence: TGTGCCAGCAGCATCCAGGGGGCTAAGGAAAAACTGTTTTTT.